The sequence of this TCR beta chain was determined in a study of blood T cell repertoires in COVID-19. The V and J ends lost 2 bases and 6 bases, in that order; junction bases with no gene match: 6. This CDR3 region has 17 residues. CDR1 and CDR2 (germline): SGHDN, FVKESK. Assay used: immunoSEQ multiplex PCR; TCRdb lists only in-frame clones, some missing. The sample carries roughly 360,000 clones, roughly four fifths recorded once. The chain recombines TRBV14 with TRBJ2-1; the match to TRBD2 covers 14 bases. Sequenced sample: PBMCs or T cells enriched from blood (not recorded which). The sequence was collected from a woman in her 50s who had recovered from COVID-19. CDR3 DNA sequence: TGTGCCAGCAGCCAACTGGGACTAGCGGGAGTTTCCAATGAGCAGTTCTTC. Protein sequence: CASSQLGLAGVSNEQFF.